This entry describes one T cell receptor beta chain. Generated by immunoSEQ multiplex PCR, the TCRdb table keeps only in-frame clones and is missing some. The data contain about 350,000 clones, 87% of them seen just once; the ten biggest clones take up approximately 0.99%. After removal of 2 bases from V and 10 bases from J, the junction contained 11 bases not matched to a gene. There are 15 residues in the CDR3. The germline gives CDR1 MDHEN, CDR2 SYDVKM. The data originate from a study of blood T cell repertoires in COVID-19. This rearrangement joins TRBV28 to TRBJ2-1; TRBD2 aligns across 7 bases. The sequenced material came from PBMCs or T cells enriched from blood (not recorded which). The origin of this receptor is a woman in her 30s who had recovered from COVID-19. CDR3 protein: CASSLIDGGGPEQFF. The CDR3 DNA follows: TGTGCCAGCAGTTTAATCGACGGCGGGGGTCCCGAGCAGTTCTTC.